Presented here are 20 T cell receptor beta chains from one specimen sequenced in a study of T cell changes during pregnancy in multiple sclerosis. The repertoire was sequenced with immunoSEQ multiplex PCR; TCRdb's copy has only in-frame clones and lacks some. The sample includes roughly 110,000 clones, about 89% of them seen just once. The source material was peripheral blood, sampled before pregnancy. All receptors come from a female donor with multiple sclerosis, enrolled in a pregnancy study.

V gene TRBV7-2 combines with J gene TRBJ1-1; possible D gene TRBD1, 5 bases. The CDR3 is 12 residues long. V shed 1 base and J shed 13 bases, with 13 bases lying between them. Germline V CDR1 and CDR2: SGHTA, FQGNSA. CDR3 amino acids: CASSLVRGVGFF. In DNA, the CDR3 is TGTGCCAGCAGCTTAGTTCGGGGGGTCGGTTTCTTT.

The chain carries TRBV25-1 and TRBJ1-2, with 7 bases matching TRBD1. The CDR3 runs 17 residues. The V gene end was trimmed by 6 bases and the J gene end by 2 bases; junction bases not matched to a gene: 15. CDR1 MGHDK and CDR2 SYGVNS come from the germline V gene. CDR3 nucleotide sequence: TGTGCCAGCAGGCGATCACCTGGACAGGAAAGCAACTATGGCTACACCTTC. This gives the protein CASRRSPGQESNYGYTF.

In its sample, this clone was seen a few times. The chain combines TRBV30 with TRBJ1-1; 10 bases are a match to TRBD1. Germline trimming cut 2 bases from V and 10 bases from J; bases unmatched to any gene: 4. CDR1 is GTSNPN, CDR2 SVGIG, per germline (reference sequence). This CDR3 spans 12 amino acids. The CDR3: CAWSTDRGLAFF. The CDR3 nucleotides read TGTGCCTGGAGTACCGACAGGGGGCTAGCTTTCTTT.

The rearrangement joins TRBV18 to TRBJ2-3; D unclear. CDR1 is KGHSH and CDR2 is LQKENI in the germline V gene. The CDR3 length is 13 residues. Trimming stripped 6 bases from V and 2 bases from J, with 9 bases between. As DNA, the CDR3 is TGTGCCAGCTCCAGATCGATCACAGATACGCAGTATTTT. Translated, it gives CASSRSITDTQYF.

The CDR3 spells CASSWLSPSGNTIYF. The CDR3, as DNA: TGTGCCAGCAGTTGGCTTTCTCCGTCTGGAAACACCATATATTTT. The chain couples TRBV28 to TRBJ1-3; D is uncertain. Germline CDR1 and CDR2: MDHEN and SYDVKM. V was cut by 4 bases and J by 1 base, with 11 bases left in between. This CDR3 is 15 amino acids long.

The V call is TRBV28, the J call TRBJ2-7; 9 nucleotides line up with TRBD2. The CDR3 extends over 14 amino acids. V shed 8 bases and J 4 bases; nucleotides not matched to a gene: 9. Germline CDR1 and CDR2: MDHEN and SYDVKM. The CDR3 region is CASSSAGGPYEQYF. The CDR3, as DNA: TGTGCCAGCTCCTCAGCGGGAGGCCCATACGAGCAGTACTTC.

V gene TRBV7-3 combines with J gene TRBJ2-5; D may be TRBD2 (7 bases). The V gene's germline CDR1 is SGHTA and CDR2 FQGTGA. The V and J ends lost 1 base and 5 bases respectively, with 20 bases between them. This CDR3 comprises 17 residues. This CDR3 is CASSLNPSGRGQETQYF. CDR3 coding DNA: TGTGCCAGCAGCTTAAACCCCAGTGGGCGGGGGCAGGAGACCCAGTACTTC. The variable domain in full, completed from reference TRBV7-3 and TRBJ2-5, reads GAGVSQTPSNKVTEKGKYVELRCDPISGHTALYWYRQSLGQGPEFLIYFQGTGAADDSGLPNDRFFAVRPEGSVSTLKIQRTERGDSAVYLCASSLNPSGRGQETQYFGPGTRLLVL.

The gene calls are TRBV19 and TRBJ1-2; 7 bases are shared with TRBD1. The CDR3 totals 14 residues. In germline, CDR1 is LNHDA, CDR2 SQIVND (reference sequence). V trimming: 6 bases; J trimming: 0 bases; junction bases outside the gene matches: 4. CDR3 in DNA: TGTGCCAGTAGACAGACAGGGACTAACTATGGCTACACCTTC. Translating gives CASRQTGTNYGYTF.

The chain links TRBV9 to TRBJ2-7; 13 nucleotides line up with TRBD2. This CDR3 has 15 amino acids. V dropped 2 bases and J dropped 6; count of bases not matched to a gene: 5. Germline V gene lookup returns CDR1 SGDLS and CDR2 YYNGEE. The CDR3 nucleotides read TGTGCCAGCAGCGTCGGGACTAGCGGGATATCCGAGCAGTACTTC. Protein product: CASSVGTSGISEQYF.

The chain employs TRBV6-5 and TRBJ1-1; D possibly corresponds to TRBD1 (6 bases). The CDR3 contains 16 residues. The ends were cut back, 2 bases at V and 2 bases at J, with 15 bases in the middle. Germline assignment: CDR1 MNHEY and CDR2 SVGAGI. In nucleotides, the CDR3 is TGTGCCAGCAGTTACCACACAGGGAGGGGTAACACTGAAGCTTTCTTT. Translating it yields CASSYHTGRGNTEAFF.

V usage is TRBV7-6 and J usage is TRBJ2-7, with D perhaps matching TRBD2 (5 bases). Germline V gene sequence: CDR1 SGHVS, CDR2 FNYEAQ. Deletions cut 6 bases from V and 5 bases from J, with 11 bases between. The CDR3 is made up of 12 amino acids. CDR3 region: CASRSGVDEQYF. CDR3 coding DNA: TGTGCCAGCAGGTCCGGGGTCGACGAGCAGTACTTC.

This rearrangement joins TRBV7-2 to TRBJ2-3, with D maybe TRBD2 (7 bases). CDR1 is SGHTA, CDR2 FQGNSA, per germline. Trimming stripped 1 base from V and 4 bases from J, with 21 bases between. There are 18 residues in the CDR3. For the CDR3, the DNA is TGTGCCAGCAGCTTAGAGCTCCTGCGGGGGCGGGCCCCAGATACGCAGTATTTT. Its protein product is CASSLELLRGRAPDTQYF.

The chain carries TRBV27 and TRBJ2-1, with D perhaps TRBD2 (6 bases). V was pared by 6 bases and J by 4 bases, with 16 bases between. The germline gives CDR1 MNHEY, CDR2 SMNVEV (reference sequence). The CDR3 is made up of 15 amino acids. DNA of the CDR3: TGTGCCAGCAGCCGACTAGGAGTTCGGTACAATGAGCAGTTCTTC. Amino acid sequence: CASSRLGVRYNEQFF.

The chain recombines TRBV12-5 with TRBJ2-3, with D possibly matching TRBD1 (6 bases). Germline V gene lookup returns CDR1 LGHNT and CDR2 FRNRAP. This CDR3 has 13 residues. V lost 4 bases, J lost 4 bases, and 9 bases lay in between. The CDR3 sequence: CASGSSGADTQYF. The CDR3 nucleotides read TGTGCTAGTGGTTCATCAGGGGCAGATACGCAGTATTTT.

The gene calls are TRBV9 and TRBJ2-3; weak D call: TRBD1 (5 bases). CDR1 SGDLS and CDR2 YYNGEE come from the germline V gene. CDR3 size: 16 residues. Trimming left V 0 bases short and J 2 bases short, with 13 bases between. CDR3: CASSVDDSRNTDTQYF. CDR3 in DNA: TGTGCCAGCAGCGTAGATGACAGCAGGAACACAGATACGCAGTATTTT.

The gene calls are TRBV6-5 and TRBJ2-1, with D possibly matching TRBD2 (6 bases). The CDR3 contains 16 residues. Germline V lookup: CDR1 MNHEY, CDR2 SVGAGI. The V and J ends lost 4 bases and 0 bases respectively, with 13 bases between them. The DNA of the CDR3 is TGTGCCAGCAGTTTGGTCTTAGCGGACTCCTACAATGAGCAGTTCTTC. It yields the protein CASSLVLADSYNEQFF.

The chain joins TRBV20-1 to TRBJ2-7; TRBD2 aligns across 7 bases. Germline V gives CDR1 DFQATT, CDR2 SNEGSKA (reference sequence). V was clipped by 6 bases and J by 6 bases; unmatched bases: 5. This CDR3 comprises 11 residues. The CDR3 here is CSAGGPTEQYF. The CDR3 DNA follows: TGCAGTGCGGGAGGGCCTACCGAGCAGTACTTC.

This sequence joins TRBV7-3 and TRBJ2-7, with 8 bases fitting TRBD1. V gave up 3 bases and J gave up 6 bases; unmatched junction bases: 10. Germline V gene lookup returns CDR1 SGHTA and CDR2 FQGTGA. The CDR3 is 15 residues long. The CDR3 here is CASSFVAGGFGEQYF. As DNA, the CDR3 is TGTGCCAGCAGCTTCGTTGCAGGGGGCTTCGGCGAGCAGTACTTC. Full variable domain (missing parts from reference TRBV7-3 and TRBJ2-7): GAGVSQTPSNKVTEKGKYVELRCDPISGHTALYWYRQSLGQGPEFLIYFQGTGAADDSGLPNDRFFAVRPEGSVSTLKIQRTERGDSAVYLCASSFVAGGFGEQYFGPGTRLTVT.

V gene TRBV5-1 combines with J gene TRBJ1-6; possibly TRBD1 for D (5 bases). Germline-derived CDR1 and CDR2 are SGHRS and YFSETQ. This CDR3 has 15 residues. V gave up 4 bases and J gave up 7 bases, with 15 bases separating them. CDR3 bases: TGCGCCAGCAGCCTACTACAGGAAAAGAATTCACCCCTCCACTTT. This translates into CASSLLQEKNSPLHF.

The J gene is TRBJ2-6, the V gene TRBV11-2; 7 nucleotides line up with TRBD1. Germline CDR1 SGHAT, CDR2 FQNNGV. Trimming took 2 bases from V and 4 from J; bases not matched to a gene: 14. The CDR3 runs to 19 residues. CDR3 amino acids: CASSLLTGASEPGANVLTF. CDR3 nucleotides: TGTGCCAGCAGCTTATTAACAGGGGCCTCCGAGCCGGGGGCCAACGTCCTGACTTTC.